These T cell receptor beta chains were read from a single sample in a study of blood T cell repertoires in COVID-19. This table comes from immunoSEQ multiplex PCR, and its TCRdb copy is limited to in-frame clones, with some not included. The top ten clones hold roughly an eighth of a sample with 150,000 to 170,000 clones, approximately 80% of them seen once. The material sequenced was peripheral blood. The receptor set was obtained from a woman aged 60-75 years with COVID-19, enrolled during active disease. Each CDR3 is given with its conserved first and last residue. Each record gives: V gene, D gene, J gene, clone size, CDR3 protein, CDR3 DNA. A D gene is named only where the DNA matches it firmly. Rows give clone size only sometimes, using once, few, many, or a class for an expanded clone.

V gene: TRBV7-8
D gene: NA
J gene: TRBJ2-1
clone size: NA
CDR3 protein: CASSLVTVPPGNEQFF
CDR3 DNA: TGTGCCAGCAGCTTAGTGACAGTCCCTCCCGGGAATGAGCAGTTCTTC

V gene: TRBV20-1
D gene: NA
J gene: TRBJ1-1
clone size: NA
CDR3 protein: CSPGTEAFF
CDR3 DNA: TGCAGCCCCGGCACTGAAGCTTTCTTT

V gene: TRBV28
D gene: NA
J gene: TRBJ1-6
clone size: NA
CDR3 protein: CASSLSRLSPLHF
CDR3 DNA: TGTGCCAGCAGTTTATCGCGGCTTTCACCCCTCCACTTT

V gene: TRBV6-6
D gene: TRBD2
J gene: TRBJ2-1
clone size: NA
CDR3 protein: CASSYQGGGVNEQFF
CDR3 DNA: TGTGCCAGCAGTTACCAGGGCGGGGGGGTCAATGAGCAGTTCTTC

V gene: TRBV11-2
D gene: NA
J gene: TRBJ2-2
clone size: once
CDR3 protein: CASSLGRLANTGELFF
CDR3 DNA: TGTGCCAGCAGCTTAGGAAGGTTAGCTAACACCGGGGAGCTGTTTTTT

V gene: TRBV5-5
D gene: TRBD2
J gene: TRBJ2-1
clone size: few
CDR3 protein: CASSLTGTSGTNEQFF
CDR3 DNA: TGTGCCAGCAGCCTCACCGGGACTAGCGGGACTAATGAGCAGTTCTTC

V gene: TRBV6-1
D gene: NA
J gene: TRBJ2-5
clone size: NA
CDR3 protein: CASSEGWGQGETQYF
CDR3 DNA: TGTGCCAGCAGTGAAGGCTGGGGGCAGGGGGAGACCCAGTACTTC

V gene: TRBV29-1
D gene: NA
J gene: TRBJ1-1
clone size: NA
CDR3 protein: CSVFSIGGTEAFF
CDR3 DNA: TGCAGCGTTTTCAGTATCGGGGGCACTGAAGCTTTCTTT

V gene: TRBV5-1
D gene: NA
J gene: TRBJ2-1
clone size: NA
CDR3 protein: CASSADSDNEQFF
CDR3 DNA: TGCGCCAGCAGCGCGGACTCAGACAATGAGCAGTTCTTC

V gene: TRBV7-9
D gene: TRBD1
J gene: TRBJ1-2
clone size: NA
CDR3 protein: CASSLLGQGLNGYTF
CDR3 DNA: TGTGCCAGCAGCCTTTTGGGACAGGGGTTGAATGGCTACACCTTC

V gene: TRBV7-9
D gene: NA
J gene: TRBJ1-6
clone size: NA
CDR3 protein: CASSSHTAPNSPLHF
CDR3 DNA: TGTGCCAGCAGCTCACACACAGCCCCTAATTCACCCCTCCACTTT

V gene: TRBV29-1
D gene: TRBD1
J gene: TRBJ1-1
clone size: NA
CDR3 protein: CSVATGGNTEAFF
CDR3 DNA: TGCAGCGTTGCGACAGGGGGCAACACTGAAGCTTTCTTT

V gene: TRBV7-9
D gene: NA
J gene: TRBJ1-1
clone size: NA
CDR3 protein: CASSPRPNTEAFF
CDR3 DNA: TGTGCCAGCAGCCCCAGGCCGAACACTGAAGCTTTCTTT

V gene: TRBV29-1
D gene: TRBD1
J gene: TRBJ1-2
clone size: NA
CDR3 protein: CSVGQGGYGYTF
CDR3 DNA: TGCAGCGTCGGACAGGGTGGCTATGGCTACACCTTC

V gene: TRBV5-5
D gene: NA
J gene: TRBJ1-1
clone size: few
CDR3 protein: CASSSLVSLGAEAFF
CDR3 DNA: TGTGCCAGCAGCTCTCTGGTCTCCCTCGGGGCTGAAGCTTTCTTT

V gene: TRBV11-2
D gene: NA
J gene: TRBJ2-3
clone size: NA
CDR3 protein: CASSQITDTQYF
CDR3 DNA: TGTGCCAGCAGTCAAATCACAGATACGCAGTATTTT

V gene: TRBV15
D gene: TRBD2
J gene: TRBJ2-1
clone size: NA
CDR3 protein: CATSRDTAGARNEQFF
CDR3 DNA: TGTGCCACCAGCAGAGATACAGCGGGGGCAAGGAATGAGCAGTTCTTC

V gene: TRBV27
D gene: TRBD1
J gene: TRBJ1-2
clone size: NA
CDR3 protein: CASSQQGGTNYGYTF
CDR3 DNA: TGTGCCAGCAGTCAACAGGGGGGAACTAACTATGGCTACACCTTC

V gene: TRBV7-9
D gene: TRBD1
J gene: TRBJ1-1
clone size: NA
CDR3 protein: CASSLDLTGSFF
CDR3 DNA: TGTGCCAGCAGCTTAGACCTGACAGGGTCCTTCTTT

V gene: TRBV19
D gene: TRBD1
J gene: TRBJ2-2
clone size: NA
CDR3 protein: CASSPGQGATGELFF
CDR3 DNA: TGTGCCAGTAGTCCTGGACAGGGGGCGACCGGGGAGCTGTTTTTT

V gene: TRBV7-3
D gene: NA
J gene: TRBJ1-1
clone size: once
CDR3 protein: CASSLQVGNTEAFF
CDR3 DNA: TGTGCCAGCAGCTTACAGGTGGGGAACACTGAAGCTTTCTTT

V gene: TRBV3-1/TRBV3-2
D gene: NA
J gene: TRBJ2-6
clone size: NA
CDR3 protein: CASSHLFTPQGLVGANVLTF
CDR3 DNA: TGTGCCAGCAGCCATCTTTTCACCCCCCAGGGGTTAGTTGGGGCCAACGTCCTGACTTTC

V gene: TRBV19
D gene: TRBD1
J gene: TRBJ1-2
clone size: NA
CDR3 protein: CASSISFPGTGRWRLAYGYTF
CDR3 DNA: TGTGCCAGTAGTATATCCTTCCCCGGGACAGGGAGGTGGCGGCTGGCGTATGGCTACACCTTC

V gene: TRBV29-1
D gene: NA
J gene: TRBJ1-2
clone size: NA
CDR3 protein: CSVGMGRGSYTF
CDR3 DNA: TGCAGCGTTGGCATGGGGCGGGGTAGCTACACCTTC

V gene: TRBV14
D gene: TRBD1
J gene: TRBJ1-1
clone size: NA
CDR3 protein: CASSQVALQGSTEAFF
CDR3 DNA: TGTGCCAGCAGCCAAGTTGCCCTACAGGGGAGCACTGAAGCTTTCTTT

V gene: TRBV3-1/TRBV3-2
D gene: NA
J gene: TRBJ1-4
clone size: NA
CDR3 protein: CASSLLRESNEKLFF
CDR3 DNA: TGTGCCAGCAGCCTTCTACGGGAGTCTAATGAAAAACTGTTTTTT

V gene: TRBV19
D gene: TRBD1
J gene: TRBJ2-3
clone size: NA
CDR3 protein: CASSKVTGGDTQYF
CDR3 DNA: TGTGCCAGTAGTAAGGTGACAGGGGGAGATACGCAGTATTTT

V gene: TRBV15
D gene: TRBD1
J gene: TRBJ1-1
clone size: NA
CDR3 protein: CATSRDGDRGLYTEAFF
CDR3 DNA: TGTGCCACCAGCAGAGACGGGGACAGGGGGCTTTACACTGAAGCTTTCTTT

V gene: TRBV5-1
D gene: NA
J gene: TRBJ2-1
clone size: NA
CDR3 protein: CASSLEGLELSNEQFF
CDR3 DNA: TGCGCCAGCAGCTTGGAAGGTCTAGAACTCTCCAATGAGCAGTTCTTC

V gene: TRBV4-2
D gene: NA
J gene: TRBJ1-1
clone size: NA
CDR3 protein: CASSQARVNTEAFF
CDR3 DNA: TGTGCCAGCAGCCAAGCCAGGGTGAACACTGAAGCTTTCTTT

V gene: TRBV27
D gene: NA
J gene: TRBJ1-3
clone size: NA
CDR3 protein: CASSLAGRSGNTIYF
CDR3 DNA: TGTGCCAGCAGTTTAGCAGGGAGGTCTGGAAACACCATATATTTT

V gene: TRBV11-2
D gene: NA
J gene: TRBJ2-1
clone size: NA
CDR3 protein: CASSIQVDEQFF
CDR3 DNA: TGTGCCAGCAGCATACAGGTCGATGAGCAGTTCTTC

V gene: TRBV18
D gene: NA
J gene: TRBJ2-2
clone size: NA
CDR3 protein: CASSPPGQTGGTGELFF
CDR3 DNA: TGTGCCAGCTCACCACCCGGCCAGACAGGCGGCACCGGGGAGCTGTTTTTT

V gene: TRBV6-6
D gene: NA
J gene: TRBJ1-2
clone size: NA
CDR3 protein: CASSYRQENYGYTF
CDR3 DNA: TGTGCCAGCAGTTACCGACAGGAAAACTATGGCTACACCTTC

V gene: TRBV11-2
D gene: TRBD1
J gene: TRBJ1-3
clone size: NA
CDR3 protein: CASSLDPGQRKPGNTIYF
CDR3 DNA: TGTGCCAGCAGCCTGGACCCGGGACAGAGAAAACCTGGAAACACCATATATTTT

V gene: TRBV2
D gene: NA
J gene: TRBJ2-1
clone size: NA
CDR3 protein: CASALGGGDNEQFF
CDR3 DNA: TGTGCCAGCGCCCTCGGCGGAGGGGACAATGAGCAGTTCTTC

V gene: TRBV6-5
D gene: TRBD1
J gene: TRBJ1-2
clone size: NA
CDR3 protein: CASRRGQDYGYTF
CDR3 DNA: TGTGCCAGCAGAAGGGGACAGGACTATGGCTACACCTTC

V gene: TRBV4-1
D gene: TRBD2
J gene: TRBJ2-3
clone size: NA
CDR3 protein: CASRTSGITDTQYF
CDR3 DNA: TGCGCCAGTAGGACTAGCGGGATCACAGATACGCAGTATTTT

V gene: TRBV25-1
D gene: TRBD1
J gene: TRBJ2-2
clone size: NA
CDR3 protein: CASSLDRVIPGELFF
CDR3 DNA: TGTGCCAGCAGTTTGGACAGGGTGATCCCCGGGGAGCTGTTTTTT

V gene: TRBV5-1
D gene: NA
J gene: TRBJ2-1
clone size: NA
CDR3 protein: CASSPRPEVNEQFF
CDR3 DNA: TGCGCCAGCAGTCCTAGGCCGGAGGTCAATGAGCAGTTCTTC

V gene: TRBV7-6
D gene: TRBD2
J gene: TRBJ2-1
clone size: few
CDR3 protein: CASSTGLSLYNEQFF
CDR3 DNA: TGTGCCAGCAGCACGGGACTATCCCTCTACAATGAGCAGTTCTTC

V gene: TRBV19
D gene: TRBD2
J gene: TRBJ2-1
clone size: few
CDR3 protein: CASSLAGVHEQFF
CDR3 DNA: TGTGCCAGTAGTCTGGCGGGAGTACATGAGCAGTTCTTC

V gene: TRBV5-4
D gene: NA
J gene: TRBJ1-1
clone size: NA
CDR3 protein: CASSLSQNTEAFF
CDR3 DNA: TGTGCCAGCAGCTTATCCCAGAACACTGAAGCTTTCTTT

V gene: TRBV5-8
D gene: TRBD2
J gene: TRBJ2-5
clone size: NA
CDR3 protein: CASSRRLAGGETQYF
CDR3 DNA: TGTGCCAGCAGCAGGAGGCTAGCGGGGGGGGAGACCCAGTACTTC

V gene: TRBV7-9
D gene: NA
J gene: TRBJ1-2
clone size: NA
CDR3 protein: CASSWWRTPNYGYTF
CDR3 DNA: TGTGCCAGCAGTTGGTGGAGAACACCTAACTATGGCTACACCTTC

V gene: TRBV5-1
D gene: TRBD2
J gene: TRBJ2-1
clone size: once
CDR3 protein: CASTPRWTSGSGYNEQFF
CDR3 DNA: TGCGCCAGCACCCCCCGGTGGACTAGCGGGAGTGGGTACAATGAGCAGTTCTTC

V gene: TRBV7-3
D gene: NA
J gene: TRBJ1-2
clone size: few
CDR3 protein: CASSRLSGDYGYTF
CDR3 DNA: TGTGCCAGCAGCCGACTAAGCGGGGACTATGGCTACACCTTC

V gene: TRBV7-6
D gene: NA
J gene: TRBJ1-2
clone size: NA
CDR3 protein: CASSLKGEGYTF
CDR3 DNA: TGTGCCAGCAGCTTAAAGGGGGAGGGCTACACCTTC

V gene: TRBV5-6
D gene: NA
J gene: TRBJ1-3
clone size: NA
CDR3 protein: CASSLQGNTIYF
CDR3 DNA: TGTGCCAGCAGCTTACAAGGAAACACCATATATTTT

V gene: TRBV6-6
D gene: NA
J gene: TRBJ1-6
clone size: NA
CDR3 protein: CASSYESPYNSPLHF
CDR3 DNA: TGTGCCAGCAGTTACGAGAGCCCCTATAATTCACCCCTCCACTTT

V gene: TRBV6-1
D gene: NA
J gene: TRBJ1-2
clone size: NA
CDR3 protein: CASSEVRGIHYGYTF
CDR3 DNA: TGTGCCAGCAGTGAAGTCCGGGGAATTCACTATGGCTACACCTTC

V gene: TRBV7-2
D gene: NA
J gene: TRBJ2-7
clone size: NA
CDR3 protein: CASSLVGGMSYEQYF
CDR3 DNA: TGTGCCAGCAGCTTAGTAGGCGGGATGTCCTACGAGCAGTACTTC

V gene: TRBV5-1
D gene: NA
J gene: TRBJ1-1
clone size: NA
CDR3 protein: CASSLGGASRTEAFF
CDR3 DNA: TGCGCCAGCAGCCTGGGCGGGGCGTCCCGGACTGAAGCTTTCTTT